The 7 T cell receptor beta chains below all came from one sample that was sequenced in a study of blood T cell repertoires in COVID-19. Method: immunoSEQ multiplex PCR; TCRdb's copy keeps in-frame clones and lacks some. The data show approximately 24,000 clones, about 89% seen once. Sequences were obtained from peripheral blood. Receptors originate from a man in his 70s with COVID-19, enrolled during active disease.

This rearrangement joins TRBV15 to TRBJ1-1, with a possible D match to TRBD1 (6 bases). The V gene's germline CDR1 is LNHNV and CDR2 YYDKDF (reference sequence). The CDR3 is 14 residues long. V lost 5 bases and J lost 4, with 14 bases in between. The CDR3 reads CATSDPGVGTEAFF. The CDR3 DNA reads TGTGCCACCAGCGACCCAGGGGTCGGCACTGAAGCTTTCTTT.

This clone has a handful of counts. V and J are TRBV18 and TRBJ2-1; 8 bases are a match to TRBD1. CDR3 length: 16 amino acids. Germline lookup yields CDR1 KGHSH and CDR2 LQKENI. The V and J ends lost 4 bases and 8 bases, in that order; junction bases with no gene match: 13. The CDR3 sequence is CASSRKDRAQLDEQFF. The CDR3 DNA is TGTGCCAGCTCACGAAAGGACAGGGCCCAATTGGATGAGCAGTTCTTC.

This clone was picked up one time. J is TRBJ1-2 and V is TRBV29-1; D remains ambiguous. The V gene lost 5 bases and the J gene lost 1 base, with 8 bases spanning the gap. There are 12 residues in the CDR3. CDR1 SQVTM and CDR2 ANQGSEA come from the germline V gene. CDR3 nucleotides: TGCAGCGTTACACGGAGTAACTATGGCTACACCTTC. Translation gives CSVTRSNYGYTF.

Only one count was recorded for this clone. The V call is TRBV6-4, the J call TRBJ2-2; unclear D gene. This CDR3 spans 14 amino acids. Germline V gene sequence: CDR1 MRHNA, CDR2 SNTAGT. Trimming pared 6 bases from V and 2 bases from J, leaving 10 bases between. The CDR3: CASSRTVNTGELFF. In nucleotides, the CDR3 is TGTGCCAGCAGCCGTACAGTTAACACCGGGGAGCTGTTTTTT.

This chain connects TRBV30 to TRBJ2-2; D is unclear. CDR3 length equals 13 residues. Germline values: CDR1 GTSNPN, CDR2 SVGIG (reference sequence). Trimming took off 2 bases at V and 8 bases at J, with 12 bases between the two ends. The CDR3 loop is CAWSRVGGGELFF. The CDR3 nucleotides read TGTGCCTGGAGTCGAGTAGGCGGAGGGGAGCTGTTTTTT.

The chain employs TRBV7-2 and TRBJ2-7; perhaps TRBD2 as D (6 bases). The V end lost 4 bases, the J end lost 6 bases, and 13 bases lay between the germline ends. CDR1 is SGHTA and CDR2 is FQGNSA in the germline V gene. The CDR3 runs to 13 residues. CDR3 bases: TGTGCCAGCAGCTCGCGGACTAACCCCGAGCAGTACTTC. Its translation: CASSSRTNPEQYF. Looking up the rest from reference TRBV7-2 and TRBJ2-7 gives the full variable domain: GAGVSQSPSNKVTEKGKDVELRCDPISGHTALYWYRQSLGQGLEFLIYFQGNSAPDKSGLPSDRFSAERTGGSVSTLTIQRTQQEDSAVYLCASSSRTNPEQYFGPGTRLTVT.

This rearrangement joins TRBV24-1 to TRBJ2-1; weak D call: TRBD1 (6 bases). The length of the CDR3 is 16 residues. Trimming took off 5 bases at V and 1 base at J, with 14 bases between the two ends. Germline V CDR1 and CDR2: KGHDR, SFDVKD. DNA of the CDR3: TGTGCCACCAGTGGAGGCACAGGGAGATCCTACAATGAGCAGTTCTTC. Translating it yields CATSGGTGRSYNEQFF.